This is a list of T cell receptor beta chains from one sample in a study of early T cells in non-severe SARS-CoV-2 infection. TCRdb itself ran the 5' RACE reads through MiXCR, one entry per CDR3 protein. Of 70,000 or so distinct CDR3 sequences detected, more than 3.5% appear once; the ten largest clones hold 3% to 4.5%. Material: whole blood, obtained at baseline. These receptor sequences come from an adult who was a healthcare worker with PCR-confirmed SARS-CoV-2 infection or an uninfected control (not recorded which). The donor label of this sample is uncertain. Each CDR3 is given with its conserved first and last residue. D genes are given only for firm matches. Where a row states a size, it is once, few, many or the class of an expanded clone; other rows omit it.

abundance | d_gene | j_gene | v_gene | CDR3aa | CDR3nt
few | TRBD2 | TRBJ2-3 | TRBV14 | CASTGTTTDTQYF | TGTGCCAGCACCGGGACTACTACAGATACGCAGTATTTT
once | NA | TRBJ2-5 | TRBV2 | CASSEATGPMQETQYF | TGTGCCAGCAGTGAAGCGACGGGACCAATGCAAGAGACCCAGTACTTC
many | TRBD1 | TRBJ1-5 | TRBV20-1 | CSAGPQGGNQPQHF | TGCAGTGCCGGGCCGCAGGGGGGCAATCAGCCCCAGCATTTT
many | NA | TRBJ2-7 | TRBV12-3/TRBV12-4 | CASTMGLTYEQYF | TGTGCCAGCACCATGGGTTTGACCTACGAGCAGTACTTC
many | TRBD1 | TRBJ2-7 | TRBV7-9 | CASSTGQGNVHEQYF | TGTGCCAGCAGCACGGGACAGGGGAACGTCCACGAGCAGTACTTC
NA | NA | TRBJ2-5 | TRBV9 | CASSVPSQETQYF | TGTGCCAGCAGCGTACCCTCACAAGAGACCCAGTACTTC
NA | TRBD1 | TRBJ2-7 | TRBV6-5 | CASRTGGFSYEQYF | TGTGCCAGCAGGACAGGGGGCTTCTCCTACGAGCAGTACTTC
few | NA | TRBJ2-7 | TRBV11-2 | CASSLGPAPSYEQYF | TGTGCCAGCAGCTTAGGGCCAGCCCCCTCCTACGAGCAGTACTTC
many | TRBD1 | TRBJ2-7 | TRBV10-3 | CAISPTGAYEQYF | TGTGCCATCAGTCCGACAGGGGCTTACGAGCAGTACTTC
many | NA | TRBJ2-5 | TRBV7-2 | CASSLFVQTQYF | TGTGCCAGCAGCTTATTTGTGCAGACCCAGTACTTC
few | NA | TRBJ1-1 | TRBV7-2 | CASSSTDGGRAFF | TGTGCCAGCAGCTCCACGGACGGAGGTAGAGCTTTCTTT
many | NA | TRBJ2-3 | TRBV11-2 | CASSGGVGNTQYF | TGTGCCAGCAGTGGAGGGGTAGGAAATACGCAGTATTTT